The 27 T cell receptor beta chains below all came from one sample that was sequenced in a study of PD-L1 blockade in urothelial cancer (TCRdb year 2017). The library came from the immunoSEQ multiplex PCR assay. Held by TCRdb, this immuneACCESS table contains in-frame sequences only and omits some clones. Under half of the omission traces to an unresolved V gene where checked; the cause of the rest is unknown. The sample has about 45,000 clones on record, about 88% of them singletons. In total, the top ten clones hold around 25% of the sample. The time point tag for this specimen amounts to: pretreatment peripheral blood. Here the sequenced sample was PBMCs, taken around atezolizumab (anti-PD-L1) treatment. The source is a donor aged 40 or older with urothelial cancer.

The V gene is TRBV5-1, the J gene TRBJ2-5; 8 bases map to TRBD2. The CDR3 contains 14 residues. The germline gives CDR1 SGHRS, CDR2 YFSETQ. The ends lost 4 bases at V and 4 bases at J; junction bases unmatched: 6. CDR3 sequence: CASSLGRGGETQYF. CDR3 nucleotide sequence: TGCGCCAGCAGCCTGGGACGGGGGGGAGAGACCCAGTACTTC.

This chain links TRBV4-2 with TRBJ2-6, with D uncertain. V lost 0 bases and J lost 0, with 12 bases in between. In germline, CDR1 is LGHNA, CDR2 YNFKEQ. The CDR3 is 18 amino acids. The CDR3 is CASSQESGTHSGANVLTF. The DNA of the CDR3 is TGTGCCAGCAGCCAAGAGTCAGGCACCCACTCTGGGGCCAACGTCCTGACTTTC.

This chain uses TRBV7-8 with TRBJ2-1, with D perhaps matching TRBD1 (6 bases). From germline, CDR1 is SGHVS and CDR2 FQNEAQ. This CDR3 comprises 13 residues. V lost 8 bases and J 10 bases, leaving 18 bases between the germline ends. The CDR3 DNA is TGTGCCAGCGTCCCCATGGGGGCCGGGGAGCAGTTCTTC. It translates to CASVPMGAGEQFF.

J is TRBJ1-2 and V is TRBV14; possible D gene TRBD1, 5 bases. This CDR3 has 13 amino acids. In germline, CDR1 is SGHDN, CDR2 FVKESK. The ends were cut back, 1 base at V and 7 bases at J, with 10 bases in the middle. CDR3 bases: TGTGCCAGCAGCCAAGCCAGGGAGGGTGGCTACACCTTC. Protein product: CASSQAREGGYTF. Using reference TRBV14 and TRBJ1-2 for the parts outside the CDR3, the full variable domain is EAGVTQFPSHSVIEKGQTVTLRCDPISGHDNLYWYRRVMGKEIKFLLHFVKESKQDESGMPNNRFLAERTGGTYSTLKVQPAELEDSGVYFCASSQAREGGYTFGSGTRLTVV.

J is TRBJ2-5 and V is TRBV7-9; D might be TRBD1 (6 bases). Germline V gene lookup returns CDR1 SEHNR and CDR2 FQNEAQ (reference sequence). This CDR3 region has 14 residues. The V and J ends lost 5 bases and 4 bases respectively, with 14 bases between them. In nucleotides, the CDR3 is TGTGCCAGCAGCCGACTCGGCAGGGGAGAGACCCAGTACTTC. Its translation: CASSRLGRGETQYF.

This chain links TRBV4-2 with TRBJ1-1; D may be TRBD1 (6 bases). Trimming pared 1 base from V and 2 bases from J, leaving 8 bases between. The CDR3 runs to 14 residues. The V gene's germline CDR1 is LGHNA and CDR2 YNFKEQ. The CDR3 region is CASSQGQANTEAFF. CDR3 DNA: TGTGCCAGCAGCCAAGGACAGGCAAACACTGAAGCTTTCTTT.

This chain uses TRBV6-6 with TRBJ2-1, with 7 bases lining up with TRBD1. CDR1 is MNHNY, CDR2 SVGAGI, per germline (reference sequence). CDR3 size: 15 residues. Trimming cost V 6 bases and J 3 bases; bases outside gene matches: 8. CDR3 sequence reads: CASSPRGGDYNEQFF. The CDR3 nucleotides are TGTGCCAGCAGCCCCAGAGGGGGCGACTACAATGAGCAGTTCTTC.

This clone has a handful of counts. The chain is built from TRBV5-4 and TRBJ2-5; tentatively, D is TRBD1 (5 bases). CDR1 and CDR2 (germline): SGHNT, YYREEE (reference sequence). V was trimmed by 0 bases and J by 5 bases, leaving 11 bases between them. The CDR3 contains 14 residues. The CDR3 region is CASSLAGKGETQYF. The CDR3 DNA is TGTGCCAGCAGCTTGGCCGGAAAGGGGGAGACCCAGTACTTC.

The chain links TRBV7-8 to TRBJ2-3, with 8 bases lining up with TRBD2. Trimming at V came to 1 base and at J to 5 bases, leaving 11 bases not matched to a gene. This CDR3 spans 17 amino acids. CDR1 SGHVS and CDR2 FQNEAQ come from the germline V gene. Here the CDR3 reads CASSLVQGAGGVDTQYF. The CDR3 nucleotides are TGTGCCAGCAGCTTAGTCCAGGGAGCCGGGGGGGTAGATACGCAGTATTTT. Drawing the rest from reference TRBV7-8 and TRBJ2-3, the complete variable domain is GAGVSQSPRYKVAKRGQDVALRCDPISGHVSLFWYQQALGQGPEFLTYFQNEAQLDKSGLPSDRFFAERPEGSVSTLKIQRTQQEDSAVYLCASSLVQGAGGVDTQYFGPGTRLTVL.

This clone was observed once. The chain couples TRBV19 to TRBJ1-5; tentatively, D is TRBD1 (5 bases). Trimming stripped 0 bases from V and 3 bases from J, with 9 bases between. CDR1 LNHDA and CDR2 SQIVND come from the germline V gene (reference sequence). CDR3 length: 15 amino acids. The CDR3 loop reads CASSIDMGLNQPQHF. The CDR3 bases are TGTGCCAGTAGTATAGATATGGGACTCAATCAGCCCCAGCATTTT.

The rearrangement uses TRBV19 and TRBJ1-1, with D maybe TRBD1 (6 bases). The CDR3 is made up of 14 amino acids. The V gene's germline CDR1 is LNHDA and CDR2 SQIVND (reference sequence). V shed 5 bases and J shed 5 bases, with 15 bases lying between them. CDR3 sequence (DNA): TGTGCCAGTAGTCCACTGGCAGGGGTGACTGAAGCTTTCTTT. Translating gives CASSPLAGVTEAFF.

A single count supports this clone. CDR3 nucleotide sequence: TGTGCCACCGCGGGGCACCGCCAAGAGACCCAGTACTTC. This gives the protein CATAGHRQETQYF. This chain connects TRBV15 to TRBJ2-5; D may be TRBD2 (6 bases). Trimming pared 8 bases from V and 1 base from J, leaving 11 bases between. Germline CDR1 is LNHNV and CDR2 is YYDKDF (reference sequence). This CDR3 spans 13 amino acids.

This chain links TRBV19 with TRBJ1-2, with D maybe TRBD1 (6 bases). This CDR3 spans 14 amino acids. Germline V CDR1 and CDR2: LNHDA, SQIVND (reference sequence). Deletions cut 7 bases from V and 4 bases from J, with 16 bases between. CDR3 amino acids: CASNRDLGGYGYTF. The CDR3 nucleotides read TGTGCCAGTAACAGGGACCTCGGCGGCTATGGCTACACCTTC.

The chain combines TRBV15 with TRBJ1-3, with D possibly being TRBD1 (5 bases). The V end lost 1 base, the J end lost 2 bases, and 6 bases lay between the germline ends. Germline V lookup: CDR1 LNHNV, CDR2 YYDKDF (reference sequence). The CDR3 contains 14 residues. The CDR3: CATSRGGAGNTIYF. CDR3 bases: TGTGCCACCAGCAGAGGGGGGGCTGGAAACACCATATATTTT.

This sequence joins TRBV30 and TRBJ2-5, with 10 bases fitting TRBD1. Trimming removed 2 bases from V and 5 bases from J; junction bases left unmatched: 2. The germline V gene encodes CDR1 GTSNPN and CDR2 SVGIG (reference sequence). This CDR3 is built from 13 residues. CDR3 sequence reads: CAWSPDRGETQYF. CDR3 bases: TGTGCCTGGAGTCCGGACAGGGGGGAGACCCAGTACTTC.

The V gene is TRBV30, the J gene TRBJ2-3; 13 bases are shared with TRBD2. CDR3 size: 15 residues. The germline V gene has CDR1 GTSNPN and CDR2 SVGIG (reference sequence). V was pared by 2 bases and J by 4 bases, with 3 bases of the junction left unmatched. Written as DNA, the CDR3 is TGTGCCTGGAGTCGGACTAGCGGGAGCGCAGATACGCAGTATTTT. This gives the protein CAWSRTSGSADTQYF.

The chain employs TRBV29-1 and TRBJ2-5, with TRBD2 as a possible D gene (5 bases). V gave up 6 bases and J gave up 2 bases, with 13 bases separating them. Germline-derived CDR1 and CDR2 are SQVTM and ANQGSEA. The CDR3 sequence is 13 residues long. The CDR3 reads CSVLRTEQETQYF. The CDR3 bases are TGCAGCGTCCTGAGGACTGAACAAGAGACCCAGTACTTC.

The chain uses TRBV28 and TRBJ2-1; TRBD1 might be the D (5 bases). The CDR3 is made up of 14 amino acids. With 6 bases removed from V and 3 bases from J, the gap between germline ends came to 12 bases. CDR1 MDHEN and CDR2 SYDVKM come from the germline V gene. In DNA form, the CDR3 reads TGTGCCAGCAGCAGGGTTGACGGCTACAATGAGCAGTTCTTC. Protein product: CASSRVDGYNEQFF.

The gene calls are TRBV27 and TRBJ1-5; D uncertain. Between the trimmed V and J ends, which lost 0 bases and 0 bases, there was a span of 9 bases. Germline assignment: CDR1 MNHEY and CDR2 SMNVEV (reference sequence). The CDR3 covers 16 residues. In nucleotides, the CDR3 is TGTGCCAGCAGTTTATCGTGGGCAGCTAGCAATCAGCCCCAGCATTTT. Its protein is CASSLSWAASNQPQHF.

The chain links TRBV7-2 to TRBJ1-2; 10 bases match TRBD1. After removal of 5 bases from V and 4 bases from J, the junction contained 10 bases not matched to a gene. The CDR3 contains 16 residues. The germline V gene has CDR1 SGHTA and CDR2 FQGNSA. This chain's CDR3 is CASSPSTGGAGYGYTF. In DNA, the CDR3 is TGTGCCAGCAGCCCTTCGACAGGGGGCGCGGGCTATGGCTACACCTTC.

DNA of the CDR3: TGTGCCAGCTCACCTAGCGGCCAAGGGTCCTACAATGAGCAGTTCTTC. Amino acids: CASSPSGQGSYNEQFF. The chain employs TRBV18 and TRBJ2-1, with a weak D call TRBD2 (6 bases). CDR1 KGHSH and CDR2 LQKENI come from the germline V gene. Trimming took 3 bases from V and 1 from J, leaving 13 bases between them. The CDR3 contains 16 residues.

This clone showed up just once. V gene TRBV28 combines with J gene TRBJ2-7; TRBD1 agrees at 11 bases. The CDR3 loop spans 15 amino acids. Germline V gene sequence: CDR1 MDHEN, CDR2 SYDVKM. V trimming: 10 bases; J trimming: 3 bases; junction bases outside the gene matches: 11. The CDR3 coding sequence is TGTGCCACCATTCCGTCCGGGACAGGGGGCTACGAGCAGTACTTC. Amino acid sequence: CATIPSGTGGYEQYF.

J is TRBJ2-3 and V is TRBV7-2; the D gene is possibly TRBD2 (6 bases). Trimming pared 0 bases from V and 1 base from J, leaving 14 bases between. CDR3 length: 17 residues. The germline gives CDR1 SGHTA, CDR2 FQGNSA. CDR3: CASSLAPGGTRTDTQYF. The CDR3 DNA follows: TGTGCCAGCAGCTTAGCCCCTGGGGGGACCCGCACAGATACGCAGTATTTT.

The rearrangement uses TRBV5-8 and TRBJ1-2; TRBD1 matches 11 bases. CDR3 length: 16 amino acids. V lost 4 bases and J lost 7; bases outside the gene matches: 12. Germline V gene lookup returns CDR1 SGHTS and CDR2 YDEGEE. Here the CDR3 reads CASSRSLDRGRRGYTF. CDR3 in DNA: TGTGCCAGCAGCCGCAGCTTGGACAGGGGGCGTCGTGGCTACACCTTC.

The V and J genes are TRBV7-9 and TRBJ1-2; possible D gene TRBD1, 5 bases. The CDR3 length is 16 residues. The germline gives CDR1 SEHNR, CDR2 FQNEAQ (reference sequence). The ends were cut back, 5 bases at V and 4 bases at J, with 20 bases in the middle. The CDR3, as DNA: TGTGCCAGCAGCCCCCCCGGGGGGACTCGTGGCTATGGCTACACCTTC. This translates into CASSPPGGTRGYGYTF.

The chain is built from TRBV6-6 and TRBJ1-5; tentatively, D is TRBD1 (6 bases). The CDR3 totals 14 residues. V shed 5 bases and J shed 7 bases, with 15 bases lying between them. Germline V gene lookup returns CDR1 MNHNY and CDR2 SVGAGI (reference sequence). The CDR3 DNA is TGTGCCAGCAGTCCCGGACAGAGAAGACAGCCCCAGCATTTT. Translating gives CASSPGQRRQPQHF.

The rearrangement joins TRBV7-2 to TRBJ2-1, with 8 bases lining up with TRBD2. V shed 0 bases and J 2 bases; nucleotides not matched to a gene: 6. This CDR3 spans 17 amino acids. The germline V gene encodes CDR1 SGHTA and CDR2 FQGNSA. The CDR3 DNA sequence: TGTGCCAGCAGCTTAGCGTGGGGCGGGAGGCCCTACAATGAGCAGTTCTTC. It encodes CASSLAWGGRPYNEQFF.